These 27 T cell receptor beta chains came from one sample sequenced in a study of T cells in lung cancer brain metastases (dated by TCRdb to 2017 to 2018). The receptor library was made with the immunoSEQ multiplex PCR assay. TCRdb mirrors the immuneACCESS table, restricted to in-frame sequences. Some clones are absent from its copies; in checked studies, under half trace to an unresolved V gene, and the reason for the others is unknown. Within this sample are 2,500 to 3,500 clones, with around nine tenths of them counted one time only. The ten most abundant clones make up less than 14% of the sample. What was sequenced was tumor tissue from the primary lung tumor. The sample's cell subset or site label, decoded: primary lung cancer lesion. These receptors were obtained from a man in his fifties or sixties with non-small cell lung cancer.

This clone showed up just once. The chain joins TRBV18 to TRBJ1-1; D unresolved. CDR3 length: 13 amino acids. V shed 3 bases and J shed 11 bases, with 16 bases lying between them. Looked up from germline, CDR1 is KGHSH and CDR2 is LQKENI. Here the CDR3 DNA reads TGTGCCAGCTCACCGACCGACGTGCTGCGGGCTTTCTTT. Protein product: CASSPTDVLRAFF.

The CDR3 sequence: CSGNREEGYTF. In DNA form, the CDR3 reads TGCAGTGGAAACAGGGAGGAAGGCTACACCTTC. V gene TRBV20-1 combines with J gene TRBJ1-2, with D possibly TRBD1 on 6 matching bases. Germline CDR1 DFQATT, CDR2 SNEGSKA (reference sequence). V lost 7 bases and J lost 8, with 14 bases in between. The CDR3 covers 11 residues.

The chain couples TRBV28 to TRBJ1-5; 8 nucleotides agree with TRBD1. The CDR3 sequence is 15 residues long. CDR1 MDHEN and CDR2 SYDVKM come from the germline V gene. With V trimmed by 3 bases and J by 3 bases, 4 bases remained unmatched. The CDR3 loop is CASSFRQGINQPQHF. The CDR3 DNA reads as TGTGCCAGCAGTTTCCGACAGGGGATCAATCAGCCCCAGCATTTT. Full variable domain (rest looked up from reference TRBV28 and TRBJ1-5): DVKVTQSSRYLVKRTGEKVFLECVQDMDHENMFWYRQDPGLGLRLIYFSYDVKMKEKGDIPEGYSVSREKKERFSLILESASTNQTSMYLCASSFRQGINQPQHFGDGTRLSIL.

On this clone: Other DNA sequences in the same sample also yield this CDR3. This rearrangement joins TRBV29-1 to TRBJ1-2; 9 bases align to TRBD1. Germline CDR1 is SQVTM and CDR2 is ANQGSEA. V shed 6 bases and J 10 bases; nucleotides not matched to a gene: 15. The CDR3 runs to 14 residues. The CDR3: CSVSPGQGAIDYTF. The CDR3 DNA follows: TGCAGCGTGAGCCCGGGACAGGGAGCTATAGACTACACCTTC.

This chain connects TRBV23-1 to TRBJ2-1; possibly TRBD1 for D (6 bases). TRBV23-1 is noted as an ORF with a role that remains uncertain. This CDR3 is built from 16 residues. Trimming left V 0 bases short and J 9 bases short, with 18 bases between. CDR3 sequence (DNA): TGCGCCAGCAGTCAATCGCAAGGGGGATGGGGCGGTGAGCAGTTCTTC. It yields the protein CASSQSQGGWGGEQFF.

The V and J genes are TRBV2 and TRBJ1-2; 9 bases are a match to TRBD1. CDR3 length: 13 residues. The trim removed 6 bases at V and 8 bases at J, leaving 7 bases unmatched. Germline assignment: CDR1 SNHLY and CDR2 FYNNEI. In DNA, the CDR3 is TGTGCCAGCAGCTACAGGGGGCTGAGGGGCTACACCTTC. This translates into CASSYRGLRGYTF. Filled out from reference TRBV2 and TRBJ1-2, the complete variable domain reads EPEVTQTPSHQVTQMGQEVILRCVPISNHLYFYWYRQILGQKVEFLVSFYNNEISEKSEIFDDQFSVERPDGSNFTLKIRSTKLEDSAMYFCASSYRGLRGYTFGSGTRLTVV.

The chain carries TRBV19 and TRBJ2-1; 10 nucleotides agree with TRBD2. The CDR3 totals 15 residues. Germline CDR1 is LNHDA and CDR2 is SQIVND (reference sequence). The V segment lost 6 bases and the J segment 2 bases; nucleotides outside the gene matches: 4. The CDR3 bases are TGTGCCAGTAGCCCGGGACTAGCGACCTACAATGAGCAGTTCTTC. It translates to CASSPGLATYNEQFF.

J is TRBJ2-7 and V is TRBV18, with 12 positions matching TRBD1. The CDR3 is made up of 14 amino acids. Unmatched junction bases numbered 7, after V lost 5 bases and J lost 8 bases. Germline V gene data show CDR1 as KGHSH and CDR2 as LQKENI. This CDR3 reads CASSTGTGGTKQYF. CDR3 coding DNA: TGTGCCAGCTCAACCGGGACAGGGGGCACCAAGCAGTACTTC.

The rearrangement joins TRBV18 to TRBJ2-2; TRBD2 aligns across 9 bases. CDR1 KGHSH and CDR2 LQKENI come from the germline V gene. The CDR3 covers 18 residues. Trimming took 6 bases from V and 3 from J; bases not matched to a gene: 14. The CDR3 DNA reads as TGTGCCAGCTCTCCCCGGATAGCGGGAGTTAGTGACACCGGGGAGCTGTTTTTT. This encodes CASSPRIAGVSDTGELFF.

V gene TRBV11-2 combines with J gene TRBJ2-1; D is unresolved. Germline-derived CDR1 and CDR2 are SGHAT and FQNNGV. The CDR3 is made up of 12 amino acids. With 1 base removed from V and 13 bases from J, the gap between germline ends came to 11 bases. The CDR3 here is CASSLAERFQFF. For the CDR3, the DNA is TGTGCCAGCAGCTTAGCTGAACGGTTCCAGTTCTTC.

J is TRBJ2-3 and V is TRBV9, with 7 bases identical to TRBD1. The CDR3 contains 15 residues. With 0 bases clipped from V and 3 bases from J, the junction kept 4 bases outside the gene matches. Germline assignment: CDR1 SGDLS and CDR2 YYNGEE. The chain's CDR3 is CASSVEGAATDTQYF. The CDR3 DNA follows: TGTGCCAGCAGCGTAGAGGGGGCCGCTACAGATACGCAGTATTTT. The whole variable domain, filled in from reference TRBV9 and TRBJ2-3, reads DSGVTQTPKHLITATGQRVTLRCSPRSGDLSVYWYQQSLDQGLQFLIQYYNGEERAKGNILERFSAQQFPDLHSELNLSSLELGDSALYFCASSVEGAATDTQYFGPGTRLTVL.

The chain joins TRBV10-1 to TRBJ2-7; 9 bases match TRBD1. Germline CDR1 reads WNHNN; CDR2 reads SYGVQD (reference sequence). The CDR3 runs 14 residues. The V segment lost 9 bases and the J segment 3 bases; nucleotides outside the gene matches: 9. The CDR3 DNA sequence: TGCGCCAGACCCGACCGGGACAGGGTCTACGAGCAGTACTTC. It translates to CARPDRDRVYEQYF.

This clone has only one observation. J is TRBJ1-1 and V is TRBV5-1, with D tentatively TRBD1 (6 bases). The germline gives CDR1 SGHRS, CDR2 YFSETQ. This CDR3 has 15 residues. V lost 3 bases and J 4 bases, leaving 16 bases between the germline ends. As DNA, the CDR3 is TGCGCCAGCAGCTACCTTCTAGGGGGGAGCACTGAAGCTTTCTTT. This codes for CASSYLLGGSTEAFF.

This sequence joins TRBV14 and TRBJ2-2; D possibly corresponds to TRBD2 (5 bases). The V gene lost 0 bases and the J gene lost 8 bases, with 16 bases spanning the gap. The CDR3 has 16 residues. Germline V CDR1 and CDR2: SGHDN, FVKESK. CDR3 sequence (DNA): TGTGCCAGCAGCCAAGATCAATACGGGGTCTTGGGGGAGCTGTTTTTT. Amino acid sequence: CASSQDQYGVLGELFF. Full variable domain (rest looked up from reference TRBV14 and TRBJ2-2): EAGVTQFPSHSVIEKGQTVTLRCDPISGHDNLYWYRRVMGKEIKFLLHFVKESKQDESGMPNNRFLAERTGGTYSTLKVQPAELEDSGVYFCASSQDQYGVLGELFFGEGSRLTVL.

The chain combines TRBV12-2 with TRBJ2-1; the table names TRBD1, a call not compared with the DNA. TRBV12-2 is deemed a pseudogene. The CDR3 spans 15 residues. The CDR3 nucleotides read TGTGCAAGCCTGGATACAGGGAGCTCCTACAATGAGCAGTTCTTC. It codes for CASLDTGSSYNEQFF.

The rearrangement joins TRBV7-9 to TRBJ2-1, with TRBD2 matching over 10 bases. Losses at the gene ends were 2 bases for V and 4 bases for J; bases not matched to a gene: 5. The germline gives CDR1 SEHNR, CDR2 FQNEAQ (reference sequence). The CDR3 contains 16 residues. This CDR3 reads CASSLLAAGGYNEQFF. The CDR3 nucleotides read TGTGCCAGCAGCTTATTGGCAGCGGGAGGGTACAATGAGCAGTTCTTC.

J is TRBJ2-7 and V is TRBV7-8; D call uncertain. Trimming left V 5 bases short and J 0 bases short, with 11 bases between. The CDR3 covers 14 residues. Germline loops: CDR1 SGHVS, CDR2 FQNEAQ. As DNA, the CDR3 is TGTGCCAGCAGCGGGGTGGGGTACTCCTACGAGCAGTACTTC. Its translation: CASSGVGYSYEQYF.

The J gene is TRBJ1-2, the V gene TRBV11-2; no clear D gene. V was clipped by 5 bases and J by 10 bases, with 20 bases between them. This CDR3 is built from 14 residues. The germline gives CDR1 SGHAT, CDR2 FQNNGV. The CDR3 DNA follows: TGTGCCAGCAGCCCCCAACGAGCGGCCAGCGACTACACCTTC. Residues: CASSPQRAASDYTF.

The chain uses TRBV6-1 and TRBJ2-6, with D unresolved. Trimming removed 4 bases at V and 0 bases at J, with 4 bases between. Germline-derived CDR1 and CDR2 are MNHNS and SASEGT. This CDR3 contains 14 residues. CDR3 DNA: TGTGCCAGCAGTGCCCACTCTGGGGCCAACGTCCTGACTTTC. Protein sequence: CASSAHSGANVLTF.

The J gene is TRBJ2-7, the V gene TRBV23-1, with 7 bases fitting TRBD1. Being an ORF, TRBV23-1 has a function that is uncertain. CDR3 length equals 15 residues. After removal of 0 bases from V and 0 bases from J, the junction contained 2 bases not matched to a gene. This CDR3 reads CASSQSRDSSYEQYF. The CDR3 nucleotides read TGCGCCAGCAGTCAATCTCGGGACAGCTCCTACGAGCAGTACTTC.

Turning to this clone: The germline gene is not matched at one end of the junction; a read error may be the cause. The chain uses TRBV5-5 and TRBJ2-2, with D perhaps TRBD1 (5 bases). This CDR3 has 11 amino acids. CDR1 is SGHKS and CDR2 is YYEKEE in the germline V gene (reference sequence). The CDR3 DNA is TGTGCCAGCAGTTTGGACAGGGAGCTGTTTTTT. It specifies CASSLDRELFF.

The chain couples TRBV30 to TRBJ2-6, with D perhaps TRBD1 (6 bases). With 2 bases removed from V and 2 bases from J, the gap between germline ends came to 16 bases. This CDR3 has 17 residues. Germline V gives CDR1 GTSNPN, CDR2 SVGIG (reference sequence). This CDR3 is CAWSSFTGFAGANVLTF. In DNA, the CDR3 is TGTGCCTGGAGTTCATTTACAGGGTTCGCTGGGGCCAACGTCCTGACTTTC.

The chain employs TRBV5-4 and TRBJ2-2; 9 bases line up with TRBD1. The V segment lost 4 bases and the J segment 5 bases; nucleotides outside the gene matches: 6. Germline V gene lookup returns CDR1 SGHNT and CDR2 YYREEE (reference sequence). The CDR3 covers 15 residues. The CDR3 sequence is CASSVGQGWTGELFF. The DNA of the CDR3 is TGTGCCAGCAGCGTGGGACAGGGATGGACCGGGGAGCTGTTTTTT.

The J gene is TRBJ1-1, the V gene TRBV4-2, with D perhaps matching TRBD1 (5 bases). V lost 0 bases to trimming and J lost 12 bases, with 14 bases between them. CDR1 is LGHNA and CDR2 is YNFKEQ in the germline V gene. The CDR3 runs to 13 residues. The CDR3 reads CASSQDKGSTSFF. DNA for the CDR3: TGTGCCAGCAGCCAAGATAAGGGGAGTACCTCTTTCTTT.

Concerning this clone itself: At one of its ends the junction is not consistent with the germline gene, which may arise from a read error. The chain recombines TRBV7-2 with TRBJ2-2; D might be TRBD1 (6 bases). The V gene's germline CDR1 is SGHTA and CDR2 FQGNSA. The CDR3 consists of 16 residues. The CDR3 coding sequence is TGTGTCAGCACGACAGCCGGGACATCGAACACCGGGGAGCTGTTTTTT. Its protein product is CVSTTAGTSNTGELFF.

The chain uses TRBV6-1 and TRBJ1-2; 12 bases align to TRBD1. Germline CDR1 reads MNHNS; CDR2 reads SASEGT. V shed 8 bases and J 5 bases; nucleotides not matched to a gene: 6. The length of the CDR3 is 14 residues. The chain's CDR3 is CASGGTGGVYGYTF. CDR3 nucleotides: TGTGCCAGCGGCGGGACAGGGGGCGTTTATGGCTACACCTTC.

Details on this clone: In the same sample, other DNA sequences code for this CDR3. V is TRBV27 and J is TRBJ1-5; no reliable D call. V lost 4 bases and J 6 bases, leaving 13 bases between the germline ends. CDR1 MNHEY and CDR2 SMNVEV come from the germline V gene (reference sequence). The CDR3 contains 14 residues. CDR3 loop: CASSSGSTGQPQHF. In DNA form, the CDR3 reads TGTGCCAGCAGTTCCGGGTCTACTGGTCAGCCCCAGCATTTT.